A selection of T cell receptor beta chains follows, all from one sample in a study of blood T cell repertoires in COVID-19. The table came from immunoSEQ multiplex PCR; TCRdb's copy has only in-frame clones and leaves some out. The data hold 230,000 or so clones, with 80% to 85% observed a single time. The sequencing input was peripheral blood. The receptor set was obtained from a human donor in a cohort sampled during active COVID-19. Both conserved end residues are part of each CDR3. A D gene is named only where the DNA matches it firmly. Expanded clones are given a class, and other clones once, few, many or no size at all.

D gene: .; clone size: .; V gene: TRBV18; J gene: TRBJ1-1; CDR3 protein: CASSPNRGTEAFF; CDR3 DNA: TGTGCCAGCTCACCAAACCGGGGCACTGAAGCTTTCTTT
D gene: TRBD1; clone size: few; V gene: TRBV4-2; J gene: TRBJ1-6; CDR3 protein: CASSQDLAGGPDSYNSPLHF; CDR3 DNA: TGTGCCAGCAGCCAAGATCTTGCAGGGGGGCCAGACTCCTATAATTCACCCCTCCACTTT
D gene: TRBD2; clone size: .; V gene: TRBV27; J gene: TRBJ2-7; CDR3 protein: CASSLSAVAGVSYEQYF; CDR3 DNA: TGTGCCAGCAGTTTATCGGCGGTAGCGGGAGTCTCCTACGAGCAGTACTTC
D gene: .; clone size: once; V gene: TRBV19; J gene: TRBJ1-5; CDR3 protein: CASRTGYSNQPQHF; CDR3 DNA: TGTGCCAGTAGGACAGGTTATAGCAATCAGCCCCAGCATTTT
D gene: TRBD1; clone size: once; V gene: TRBV28; J gene: TRBJ1-1; CDR3 protein: CASNSAGGIGKRDTEAFF; CDR3 DNA: TGTGCCAGCAACAGCGCAGGGGGAATTGGGAAGAGAGACACTGAAGCTTTCTTT
D gene: .; clone size: .; V gene: TRBV7-2; J gene: TRBJ2-3; CDR3 protein: CASSPQSSTDTQYF; CDR3 DNA: TGTGCCAGCTCTCCTCAGTCTAGCACAGATACGCAGTATTTT
D gene: .; clone size: .; V gene: TRBV28; J gene: TRBJ1-2; CDR3 protein: CASITGGNYGYTF; CDR3 DNA: TGTGCCAGCATCACCGGGGGGAACTATGGCTACACCTTC
D gene: TRBD2; clone size: few; V gene: TRBV6-5; J gene: TRBJ2-7; CDR3 protein: CASSPSRAGVGEQYF; CDR3 DNA: TGTGCCAGCAGTCCCTCCAGAGCGGGAGTGGGAGAGCAGTACTTC
D gene: TRBD1; clone size: .; V gene: TRBV2; J gene: TRBJ1-4; CDR3 protein: CASSARDRVEKLFF; CDR3 DNA: TGTGCCAGCAGTGCCCGGGACAGGGTTGAAAAACTGTTTTTT
D gene: .; clone size: .; V gene: TRBV5-5; J gene: TRBJ1-3; CDR3 protein: CASSLALHSGNTIYF; CDR3 DNA: TGTGCCAGCAGCTTGGCACTCCACTCTGGAAACACCATATATTTT
D gene: TRBD2; clone size: .; V gene: TRBV6-6; J gene: TRBJ2-1; CDR3 protein: CASTIAGGVREQFF; CDR3 DNA: TGTGCCAGCACAATAGCGGGGGGGGTTAGGGAGCAGTTCTTC
D gene: .; clone size: .; V gene: TRBV27; J gene: TRBJ1-2; CDR3 protein: CASSEQGYGYTF; CDR3 DNA: TGTGCCAGCAGTGAACAGGGATACGGCTACACCTTC
D gene: TRBD1; clone size: once; V gene: TRBV10-2; J gene: TRBJ2-1; CDR3 protein: CASSSTGGGNEQFF; CDR3 DNA: TGCGCCAGCAGCTCTACAGGGGGCGGGAATGAGCAGTTCTTC
D gene: TRBD2; clone size: .; V gene: TRBV18; J gene: TRBJ2-1; CDR3 protein: CASSRTSGSLWDEQFF; CDR3 DNA: TGTGCCAGCTCGCGGACTAGCGGGAGCCTTTGGGATGAGCAGTTCTTC
D gene: TRBD2; clone size: once; V gene: TRBV29-1; J gene: TRBJ2-7; CDR3 protein: CSVAYWGGSYEQYF; CDR3 DNA: TGCAGCGTTGCATATTGGGGGGGCTCCTACGAGCAGTACTTC
D gene: .; clone size: .; V gene: TRBV21-1; J gene: TRBJ1-1; CDR3 protein: CASSKNPRDRVEVNTEAFF; CDR3 DNA: TGTGCCAGCAGCAAAAACCCAAGGGACAGGGTGGAGGTGAACACTGAAGCTTTCTTT
D gene: TRBD1; clone size: .; V gene: TRBV18; J gene: TRBJ2-3; CDR3 protein: CASSPPGQPSTDTQYF; CDR3 DNA: TGTGCCAGCTCACCGCCGGGACAGCCTAGCACAGATACGCAGTATTTT
D gene: .; clone size: .; V gene: TRBV7-2; J gene: TRBJ2-2; CDR3 protein: CASSLAFLGELFF; CDR3 DNA: TGTGCCAGCAGCTTAGCCTTTTTGGGGGAGCTGTTTTTT
D gene: TRBD2; clone size: .; V gene: TRBV28; J gene: TRBJ2-1; CDR3 protein: CASRTSGSYNEQFF; CDR3 DNA: TGTGCCAGCCGGACTAGCGGCTCCTACAATGAGCAGTTCTTC
D gene: .; clone size: .; V gene: TRBV18; J gene: TRBJ1-2; CDR3 protein: CASSPPWTDLKENYGYTF; CDR3 DNA: TGTGCCAGCTCACCACCGTGGACAGACCTGAAGGAGAACTATGGCTACACCTTC
D gene: .; clone size: .; V gene: TRBV7-2; J gene: TRBJ1-5; CDR3 protein: CASSPGLGNNQPQHF; CDR3 DNA: TGTGCCAGCAGCCCGGGACTCGGGAACAATCAGCCCCAGCATTTT
D gene: TRBD1; clone size: few; V gene: TRBV27; J gene: TRBJ2-7; CDR3 protein: CASSIRRGPYEQYF; CDR3 DNA: TGTGCCAGCAGTATCCGCAGGGGGCCATACGAGCAGTACTTC
D gene: TRBD2; clone size: .; V gene: TRBV5-4; J gene: TRBJ2-1; CDR3 protein: CASSWAGGSNYNEQFF; CDR3 DNA: TGTGCCAGCAGCTGGGCGGGAGGCTCCAACTACAATGAGCAGTTCTTC